This is a list of T cell receptor beta chains from one sample in a study of T cells in Graves' hyperthyroidism and ophthalmopathy. TCRdb called the multiplex PCR reads again in MiXCR, with one record for every CDR3 protein. The sample has about 640,000 distinct CDR3 sequences, around 20% seen once; the top ten hold more than 30%. Sequenced sample: blood. These receptors were obtained from a man in his thirties or forties with Graves' ophthalmopathy. The CDR3 runs from the conserved cysteine through the conserved F or W. The D gene is left open where the match is weak. Part of the rows lack a size; the others show once, few, many or a class for expanded clones.

D | length | J | size | V | DNA | CDR3
- | 17 | TRBJ2-7 | - | TRBV24-1 | TGTGCCACCAGTGAACGGAGGGGGCGCGATGTTAGGATGGAGCAGTACTTC | CATSERRGRDVRMEQYF
- | 16 | TRBJ2-1 | - | TRBV11-1 | TGTGCCAGCAGCTTAGAGAGGGCTACTCACTACAATGAGCAGTTCTTC | CASSLERATHYNEQFF
TRBD2 | 14 | TRBJ2-7 | - | TRBV5-5 | TGTGCCAGCAGCTTATTCAGCGGGAACGACGAGCAGTACTTC | CASSLFSGNDEQYF
TRBD2 | 17 | TRBJ2-2 | few | TRBV5-6 | TGTGCCAGCAGCTTAGGGACTAGCGGCCTCGGCACCGGGGAGCTGTTTTTT | CASSLGTSGLGTGELFF
- | 12 | TRBJ2-1 | many | TRBV7-8 | TGTGCCAGCAGCTTAGTACTTAGTGAGCAGTTCTTC | CASSLVLSEQFF
TRBD2 | 15 | TRBJ2-1 | many | TRBV11-2 | TGTGCCAGCAGCCGACCCCTAGCGGAACACAATGAGCAGTTCTTC | CASSRPLAEHNEQFF
TRBD2 | 15 | TRBJ2-7 | - | TRBV2 | TGTGCCAGCAGTGATGCCGGGACTAACCGGAGGGAGCAGTACTTC | CASSDAGTNRREQYF
- | 15 | TRBJ2-2 | few | TRBV5-1 | TGCGCCAGCAGCTACACGGGCCCGAACCCCGGGGAGCTGTTTTTT | CASSYTGPNPGELFF
- | 15 | TRBJ2-1 | many | TRBV3-1 | TGTGCCAGCAGCCAAGAGAAGGGGATCCCCAATGAGCAGTTCTTC | CASSQEKGIPNEQFF
- | 12 | TRBJ2-7 | few | TRBV30 | TGTGCCTGGACCACCACTAGGACCGAGCAGTACTTC | CAWTTTRTEQYF
- | 14 | TRBJ2-5 | - | TRBV5-1 | TGCGCCAGCAGCCCCGGGACCCAACAAGAGACCCAGTACTTC | CASSPGTQQETQYF
TRBD2 | 15 | TRBJ2-7 | many | TRBV20-1 | TGCAGTGCTAGGGCGGGACTAGCGGGATCCTACGAGCAGTACTTC | CSARAGLAGSYEQYF
TRBD1 | 15 | TRBJ2-5 | many | TRBV28 | TGTGCCAGCAGACCGGACAGGGGGAGACAAGAGACCCAGTACTTC | CASRPDRGRQETQYF
- | 15 | TRBJ1-2 | few | TRBV28 | TGTGCCAGCAGTTTATCTCCGGGAGAGGTATATGGCTACACCTTC | CASSLSPGEVYGYTF
- | 13 | TRBJ2-7 | many | TRBV6-1 | TGTGCCAGTAGGGCCCCTAGCTCCTACGAGCAGTACTTC | CASRAPSSYEQYF
TRBD1 | 15 | TRBJ1-3 | once | TRBV10-3 | TGTGCCATCAGTCCAGGGGGCCACGAAGGAAACACCATATATTTT | CAISPGGHEGNTIYF
- | 14 | TRBJ1-1 | once | TRBV27 | TGTGCCAGCGGAAGTAGGGGGATGAACACTGAAGCTTTCTTT | CASGSRGMNTEAFF
- | 13 | TRBJ1-2 | - | TRBV12-3/TRBV12-4 | TGTGCCAGCAGCGTAGCGGGAGACTATGGCCACACCTTC | CASSVAGDYGHTF
- | 16 | TRBJ1-1 | once | TRBV10-3 | TGTGCCATCAGTGCCCCGGGGAAGGAGGAGAACACTGAAGCTTTCTTT | CAISAPGKEENTEAFF
- | 15 | TRBJ2-6 | - | TRBV28 | TGTGCCAGCAGTTTTGACAGCTCTGGGGCCAACGTCCTGACTTTC | CASSFDSSGANVLTF
- | 13 | TRBJ1-5 | many | TRBV12-3/TRBV12-4 | TGTGCCAGCAGTTTCTATCGGGATCAGCCCCAGCATTTT | CASSFYRDQPQHF
- | 17 | TRBJ2-6 | few | TRBV5-1 | TGCGCCAGCAGCTTCCCTCAGGGTGACCCTGGGGCCAACGTCCTGACTTTC | CASSFPQGDPGANVLTF
TRBD2 | 17 | TRBJ2-7 | - | TRBV27 | TGTGCCAGCACTAGGGGAATCCGACTAGCGACCAACTACGAGCAGTACTTC | CASTRGIRLATNYEQYF
- | 14 | TRBJ1-5 | - | TRBV6-5 | TGTGCCAGCAGTTACTCAGGGGCGGATCAGCCCCAGCATTTT | CASSYSGADQPQHF
- | 15 | TRBJ1-4 | - | TRBV5-1 | TGCGCCAGCAGCTTGGTAGCCGGGTCTAATGAAAAACTGTTTTTT | CASSLVAGSNEKLFF
- | 12 | TRBJ2-7 | - | TRBV29-1 | TGCAGCGTTGAAGGGGCAGACTACGAGCAGTACTTC | CSVEGADYEQYF
TRBD2 | 14 | TRBJ2-7 | - | TRBV19 | TGTGCCAGTAGTCCGATAGCGGGGAACTACGAGCAGTACTTC | CASSPIAGNYEQYF
TRBD2 | 16 | TRBJ2-1 | - | TRBV6-5 | TGTGCCAGCAGTTACGGACTAGCGGGAAGGGGGAATGAGCAGTTCTTC | CASSYGLAGRGNEQFF
- | 15 | TRBJ2-7 | once | TRBV6-1 | TGTGCCAGCAGTCAACGGGACACTCAATTCCACGAGCAGTACTTC | CASSQRDTQFHEQYF
- | 16 | TRBJ2-1 | once | TRBV20-1 | TGCAGTGCTACAGGTTTACAAAATGGTGTCTACAATGAGCAGTTCTTC | CSATGLQNGVYNEQFF
- | 14 | TRBJ2-3 | few | TRBV9 | TGTGCCAGCAGCGTGGGCGAAAGCACAGATACGCAGTATTTT | CASSVGESTDTQYF
- | 15 | TRBJ2-1 | few | TRBV10-1 | TGCGCCAGCAGTGAGCGCGGCGGCGGGCTGGATGAGCAGTTCTTC | CASSERGGGLDEQFF
- | 14 | TRBJ2-7 | - | TRBV7-9 | TGTGCCAGCAGCTTAGATCTACTAGTATACGAGCAGTACTTC | CASSLDLLVYEQYF
- | 13 | TRBJ2-3 | few | TRBV20-1 | TGCAGTGCTAGGCCGCAGGTCACAGATACGCAGTATTTT | CSARPQVTDTQYF
- | 13 | TRBJ1-1 | many | TRBV5-5 | TGTGCCAGCAGCCAGGAAGTGGGCACTGAAGCTTTCTTT | CASSQEVGTEAFF
TRBD1 | 15 | TRBJ2-1 | - | TRBV20-1 | TGCAGTGCTAGAAAACTCGGACAGGGGGAGAATGAGCAGTTCTTC | CSARKLGQGENEQFF
TRBD2 | 14 | TRBJ2-7 | - | TRBV27 | TGTGCCAGCATGGTCGCCAGCGGGAGTTACGAGCAGTACTTC | CASMVASGSYEQYF
TRBD1 | 16 | TRBJ1-1 | - | TRBV7-9 | TGTGCCAGCAGCCGCGGACAGGGGAAAATGAACACTGAAGCTTTCTTT | CASSRGQGKMNTEAFF
- | 12 | TRBJ2-7 | many | TRBV2 | TGTGCCAGCAGTGACTTGGGCTACGAGCAGTACTTC | CASSDLGYEQYF